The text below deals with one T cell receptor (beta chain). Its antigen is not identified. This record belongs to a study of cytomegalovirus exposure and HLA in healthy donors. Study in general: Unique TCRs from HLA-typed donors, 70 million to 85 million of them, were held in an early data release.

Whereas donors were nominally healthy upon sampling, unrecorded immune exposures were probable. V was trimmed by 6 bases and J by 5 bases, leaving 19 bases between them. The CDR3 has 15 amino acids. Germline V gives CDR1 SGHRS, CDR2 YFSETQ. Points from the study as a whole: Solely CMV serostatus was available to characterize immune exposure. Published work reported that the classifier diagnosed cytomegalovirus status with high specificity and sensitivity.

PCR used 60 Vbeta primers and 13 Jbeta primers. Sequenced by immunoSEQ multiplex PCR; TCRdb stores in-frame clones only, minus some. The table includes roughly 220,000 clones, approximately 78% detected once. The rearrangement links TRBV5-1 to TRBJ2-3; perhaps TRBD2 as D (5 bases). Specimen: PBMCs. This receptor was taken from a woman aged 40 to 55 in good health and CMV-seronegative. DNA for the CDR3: TGCGCCAGCACCGCGAGGGAGCTAACTCTAGATACGCAGTATTTT. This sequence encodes CASTARELTLDTQYF.